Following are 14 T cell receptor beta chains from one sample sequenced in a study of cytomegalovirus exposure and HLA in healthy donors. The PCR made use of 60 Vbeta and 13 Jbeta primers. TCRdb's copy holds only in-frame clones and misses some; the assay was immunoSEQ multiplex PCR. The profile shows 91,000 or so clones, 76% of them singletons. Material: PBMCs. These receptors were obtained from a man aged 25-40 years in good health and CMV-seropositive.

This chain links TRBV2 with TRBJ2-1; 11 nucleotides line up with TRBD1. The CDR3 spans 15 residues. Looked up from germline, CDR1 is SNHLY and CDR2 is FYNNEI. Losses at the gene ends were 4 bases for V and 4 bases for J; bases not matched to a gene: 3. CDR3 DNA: TGTGCCAGCAGTGCCGGACAGGGGGCTTACAATGAGCAGTTCTTC. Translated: CASSAGQGAYNEQFF.

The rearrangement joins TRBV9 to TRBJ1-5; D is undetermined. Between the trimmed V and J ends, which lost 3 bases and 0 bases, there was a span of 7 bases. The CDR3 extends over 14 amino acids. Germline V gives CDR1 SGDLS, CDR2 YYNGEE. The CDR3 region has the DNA TGTGCCAGCAGCGGATCTAATAGCAATCAGCCCCAGCATTTT. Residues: CASSGSNSNQPQHF.

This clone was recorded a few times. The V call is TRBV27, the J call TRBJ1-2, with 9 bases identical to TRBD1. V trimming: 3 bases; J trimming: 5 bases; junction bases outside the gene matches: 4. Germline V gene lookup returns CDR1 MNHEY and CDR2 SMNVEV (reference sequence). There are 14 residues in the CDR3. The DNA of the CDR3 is TGTGCCAGCAGTTTTGAACAGGGGGCATATGGCTACACCTTC. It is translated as CASSFEQGAYGYTF.

The CDR3 sequence is CASGTGNSGNTIYF. The DNA for the CDR3 is TGTGCCAGCGGGACAGGCAATTCTGGAAACACCATATATTTT. This chain connects TRBV28 to TRBJ1-3; 8 bases agree with TRBD1. Germline assignment: CDR1 MDHEN and CDR2 SYDVKM. Losses at the gene ends were 8 bases for V and 1 base for J; bases not matched to a gene: 4. CDR3 length: 14 amino acids.

The CDR3 region has the DNA TGTGCCAGTAGTATCGTCCCAGGGGACTATAATGAGCAGTTCTTC. Its translation is CASSIVPGDYNEQFF. The rearrangement links TRBV19 to TRBJ2-1; D perhaps matches TRBD2 (7 bases). V was trimmed by 3 bases and J by 7 bases, leaving 16 bases between them. CDR1 is LNHDA and CDR2 is SQIVND in the germline V gene (reference sequence). The CDR3 runs to 15 residues.

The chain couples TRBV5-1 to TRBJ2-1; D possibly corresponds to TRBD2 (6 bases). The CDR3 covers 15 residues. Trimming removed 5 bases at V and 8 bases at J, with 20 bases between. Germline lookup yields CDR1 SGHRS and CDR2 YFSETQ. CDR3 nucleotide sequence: TGCGCCAGCAGGGTGGGGACTGTCGGCTTAGATGAGCAGTTCTTC. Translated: CASRVGTVGLDEQFF.

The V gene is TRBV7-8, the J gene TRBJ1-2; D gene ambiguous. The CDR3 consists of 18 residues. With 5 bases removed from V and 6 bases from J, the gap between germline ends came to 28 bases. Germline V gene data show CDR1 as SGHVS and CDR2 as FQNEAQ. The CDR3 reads CASSQLPVQSSSRHGYTF. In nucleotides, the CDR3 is TGTGCCAGCAGCCAACTACCCGTACAAAGTTCCTCTAGACATGGCTACACCTTC.

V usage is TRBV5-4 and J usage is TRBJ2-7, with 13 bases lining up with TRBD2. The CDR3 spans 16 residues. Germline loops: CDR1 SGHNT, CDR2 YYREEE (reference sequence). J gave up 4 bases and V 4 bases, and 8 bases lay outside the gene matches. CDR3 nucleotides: TGTGCCAGCAGCCGTGGACTAGCGGGAGTCTCGTACGAGCAGTACTTC. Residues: CASSRGLAGVSYEQYF.

The CDR3 spells CASSDSYRGEAFF. The CDR3 DNA is TGTGCCAGCAGCGATAGCTACAGGGGTGAAGCTTTCTTT. The rearrangement links TRBV7-9 to TRBJ1-1, with 7 bases identical to TRBD1. V dropped 5 bases and J dropped 7; count of bases not matched to a gene: 7. The germline CDR1 and CDR2 sequences are SEHNR and FQNEAQ (reference sequence). The CDR3 consists of 13 residues.

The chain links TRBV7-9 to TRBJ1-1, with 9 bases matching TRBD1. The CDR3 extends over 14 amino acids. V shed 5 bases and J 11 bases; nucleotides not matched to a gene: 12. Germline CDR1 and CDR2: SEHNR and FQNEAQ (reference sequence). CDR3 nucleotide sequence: TGTGCCAGCAGCCCCTGGGACAGGGCATGGCTGGCTTTCTTT. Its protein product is CASSPWDRAWLAFF.

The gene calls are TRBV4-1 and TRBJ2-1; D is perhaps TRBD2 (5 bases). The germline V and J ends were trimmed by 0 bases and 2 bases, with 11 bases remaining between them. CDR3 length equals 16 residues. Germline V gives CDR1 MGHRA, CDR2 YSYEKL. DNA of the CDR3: TGCGCCAGCAGCCAAGATCCGGGGTTAGCCTACAATGAGCAGTTCTTC. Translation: CASSQDPGLAYNEQFF.

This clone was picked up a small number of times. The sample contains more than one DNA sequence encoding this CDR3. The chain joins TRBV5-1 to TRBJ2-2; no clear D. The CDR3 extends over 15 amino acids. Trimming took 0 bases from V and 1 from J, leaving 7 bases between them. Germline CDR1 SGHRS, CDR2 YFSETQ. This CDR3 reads CASSLGHQNTGELFF. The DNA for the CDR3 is TGCGCCAGCAGCTTGGGGCACCAGAACACCGGGGAGCTGTTTTTT.

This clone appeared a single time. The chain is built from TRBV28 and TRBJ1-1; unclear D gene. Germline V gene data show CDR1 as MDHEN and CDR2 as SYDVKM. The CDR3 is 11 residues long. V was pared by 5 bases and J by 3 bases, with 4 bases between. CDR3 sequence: CASSGYTEAFF. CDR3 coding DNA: TGTGCCAGCAGTGGCTACACTGAAGCTTTCTTT. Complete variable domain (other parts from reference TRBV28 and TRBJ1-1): DVKVTQSSRYLVKRTGEKVFLECVQDMDHENMFWYRQDPGLGLRLIYFSYDVKMKEKGDIPEGYSVSREKKERFSLILESASTNQTSMYLCASSGYTEAFFGQGTRLTVV.

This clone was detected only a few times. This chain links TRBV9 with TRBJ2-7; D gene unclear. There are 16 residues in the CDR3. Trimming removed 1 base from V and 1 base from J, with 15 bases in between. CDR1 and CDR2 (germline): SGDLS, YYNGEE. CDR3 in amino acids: CASSVCSRQRSYEQYV. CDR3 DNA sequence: TGTGCCAGCAGCGTATGCAGCCGTCAGAGGTCCTACGAGCAGTACGTC.